This passage covers 3 T cell receptor beta chains from one sample sequenced in a study of cytomegalovirus exposure and HLA in healthy donors. The PCR contained 60 Vbeta and 13 Jbeta primers. Assay used: immunoSEQ multiplex PCR; TCRdb lists only in-frame clones, some missing. The sample yields roughly 60,000 clones, 75% to 80% seen once. The specimen sequenced was PBMCs. These receptors came from a female donor in good health and CMV-seronegative.

The chain has TRBV27 and TRBJ2-5; D is ambiguous. Germline V lookup: CDR1 MNHEY, CDR2 SMNVEV (reference sequence). Trimming shortened V by 4 bases and J by 2 bases, and 2 bases separated the two germline ends. CDR3 size: 11 residues. CDR3: CASSSQETQYF. The CDR3 nucleotides are TGTGCCAGCAGTTCTCAAGAGACCCAGTACTTC.

By sample share, this clone is medium-sized. The rearrangement joins TRBV6-1 to TRBJ2-5; TRBD2 matches at 8 bases. The CDR3 extends over 14 amino acids. CDR1 and CDR2 (germline): MNHNS, SASEGT. V trimming: 4 bases; J trimming: 2 bases; junction bases outside the gene matches: 3. CDR3: CASSAGGSQETQYF. DNA of the CDR3: TGTGCCAGCAGTGCGGGGGGGTCTCAAGAGACCCAGTACTTC.

The chain combines TRBV7-3 with TRBJ2-1, with 9 nucleotides matching TRBD2. The J segment lost 12 bases and the V segment lost 5 bases, leaving 8 bases of the junction unmatched. This CDR3 region has 13 residues. In germline, CDR1 is SGHTA, CDR2 FQGTGA. The CDR3 spells CASSPLGSGGQFF. The CDR3 bases are TGTGCCAGCAGCCCCTTGGGTAGCGGGGGGCAGTTCTTC.